The present TCR beta chain was sequenced within a study of blood T cell repertoires in COVID-19 (dated by TCRdb to about 2020). The study in broad terms: Samples covering the acute and convalescent phases of COVID-19 were provided by collaborators in the United States, Italy and Spain. The material from the prospective study consisted of cDNA or gDNA derived from T cells, B-cell-depleted T cells, or PBMCs. Deeply sampled blood TCRbeta repertoires from subjects exposed to, actively infected with, or recovered from COVID-19 were included in the dataset. The repertoires were released in a freely available public database intended as a resource for research on the immune response to SARS-CoV-2. The samples were drawn from two sources: the first 160 participants of the ongoing ImmuneRACE study, and 1,000 to 1,500 subjects contributed by 6 global collaborators. Nearly every sample came with metadata listing a de-identified subject ID, COVID-19 status, age in years and sex. Where available, HLA class I and class II types were taken from metadata supplied by the sample provider and were not determined by assay-based typing.

What the research found in general, with its limitations: The amount of clinical and demographic metadata varied by source and participant and was provided uncurated.

At one collaborating source in Seattle, patients were enrolled during active infection and were followed longitudinally through the course of disease. The collaborating institutions used their own protocols to collect whole blood in K2EDTA tubes. For TCRbeta analysis, collaborator samples were shipped as frozen whole blood, as isolated PBMCs, or as DNA extracted from either sample type. The CDR3 contains 14 residues, cysteine and phenylalanine counted. The entry retains the CDR3 DNA only, 42 bases that are in frame from base 1. V is reduced by 3 bases and J by 5 bases, leaving a spacing of 13 bases between them. According to the germline V gene, CDR1 reads MNHEY and CDR2 reads SVGEGT. TCRbeta CDR3 regions were amplified from genomic DNA using the immunoSEQ Assay, a bias-controlled multiplex PCR. The original methods were these. The number of nucleated cells in each sample was estimated by amplification of reference gene primers within the assay. Sequence reads were collapsed and filtered to measure the absolute abundance of every unique TCRbeta CDR3 rearrangement. For each sample, productive Simpson clonality was calculated by taking the square root of Simpson's diversity index across productive rearrangements. Drawn from immuneACCESS, this table holds only the in-frame rearrangements with V and J called that TCRdb kept. Clones are partly lost; checked studies trace under half to an unresolved V gene and leave the rest unexplained. D and trimming were read from the DNA, whereas the V and J calls and clone size are those reported in that table. The sample table lists under 250,000 clones, roughly 92% of them with a count of one. The top ten clonotypes cover 0.82% of the sample.

Remarks on this clone: Its antigen remains unidentified. No quality values exist for individual bases; no much larger clone is one base distant.

The rearrangement joined TRBV6-2 or TRBV6-3 to TRBJ2-5; matching of 5 bases hints at TRBD2 as the D gene. Input material: peripheral blood. This sequence originates from a man between 60 and 70 years old with COVID-19, enrolled during active disease. The nucleotide sequence reads TGTGCCAGCAGTTATACGGGGAATAGGGAGACCCAGTACTTC. It codes for CASSYTGNRETQYF.